This TCR beta chain was captured in a study of CD8+CD57+ T cells in acquired aplastic anemia. Study overall: Sorted CD4+ and CD8+ cells gave an average of roughly 3.3 ug of DNA. CD4+ cells from healthy donors averaged approximately 11 million reads. General study results and limits: Patients shared some 30 CD8+ CDR3 sequences with controls. Between patients and controls, CD8+ Simpson's diversity did not vary significantly.

Germline V lookup: CDR1 SEHNR, CDR2 FQNEAQ (reference sequence). The CDR3 sequence is 15 residues long. V gave up 2 bases and J gave up 10 bases; unmatched junction bases: 7. In regard to this clonotype: The antigen remains unidentified.

The use of genomic DNA as template underpinned the TCR beta VDJ and CDR3 profiling. Each CDR3 protein is one row after TCRdb ran MiXCR on the reads. The sample holds 150,000 or so distinct CDR3 sequences; roughly 63% are singletons and the top ten take under 50%. The receptor was isolated from a human donor in good health. The sequencing sample was made of sorted CD4+, CD8+, or CD8+CD57+ T cells (not recorded which) from PBMCs. This sequence joins TRBV7-9 and TRBJ1-6, with 8 bases matching TRBD1. CDR3 protein: CASSLSQGAQSPLHF. CDR3 sequence (DNA): TGTGCCAGCAGCTTAAGTCAGGGGGCACAGTCACCCCTCCACTTT.